A selection of T cell receptor beta chains follows, all from one sample in a study of shared clonotypes between healthy human individuals. Assay: immunoSEQ multiplex PCR; the TCRdb copy retains only in-frame clones and omits some. The sample records roughly 500,000 clones, about 76% being singletons. The source material was PBMCs. The receptors stem from a woman aged 40-49 years in good health. Some clones in this sample may be carry-over from other donors' samples. CDR3s include the opening cysteine and the closing phenylalanine or tryptophan. A D gene is named only where the DNA matches it firmly.

>TRBJ1-4|TRBV2|NA
CASSVQGLSDEKLFF
>TRBJ2-7|TRBV18|TRBD1
CASSALTGGEQYF
>TRBJ2-3|TRBV7-2|NA
CASSLAGGQGQDTQYF
>TRBJ2-2|TRBV7-3|TRBD2
CASSLAGVNTGELFF
>TRBJ2-3|TRBV7-3|NA
CASSLGGKTDTQYF
>TRBJ2-1|TRBV15|TRBD2
CATRPGLAGGPYEQFF
>TRBJ2-1|TRBV10-1|NA
CASSESRTYNEQFF
>TRBJ1-5|TRBV10-3|NA
CAIQRESDQPQHF
>TRBJ1-1|TRBV11-3|NA
CASSLDENTEAFF
>TRBJ2-7|TRBV6-1|NA
CASSEVSGPYEQYF
>TRBJ2-7|TRBV7-9|NA
CASSFSQGILYEQYF
>TRBJ1-2|TRBV28|NA
CASSFSGDDGYTF
>TRBJ2-5|TRBV7-2|TRBD1
CASSPRQGSETQYF
>TRBJ1-1|TRBV9|NA
CASSPLDSEAFF
>TRBJ2-1|TRBV5-1|TRBD2
CASSVGASGDQEQFF
>TRBJ2-7|TRBV7-2|TRBD2
CASSIRTSGATYEQYF
>TRBJ2-7|TRBV5-4|NA
CASSLPLSYEQYF
>TRBJ2-5|TRBV7-9|TRBD1
CASSSRGPETQYF
>TRBJ2-3|TRBV11-1|NA
CASGPSTDTQYF
>TRBJ2-7|TRBV5-6|TRBD2
CASSRGTSGTFSYEQYF
>TRBJ2-5|TRBV11-2|TRBD2
CASSLDHHLAGKETQYF
>TRBJ2-3|TRBV29-1|NA
CSGQRNTDTQYF
>TRBJ2-7|TRBV5-4|NA
CASSSPLVGEQYF
>TRBJ1-1|TRBV11-2|NA
CASSFSVYTEAFF
>TRBJ2-2|TRBV27|NA
CASSFDSRTGELFF
>TRBJ2-4|TRBV5-4|NA
CASSLGGVAKNIQYF
>TRBJ1-4|TRBV19|NA
CASSPLGPEPKLFF
>TRBJ1-5|TRBV11-3|NA
CASTNPKAQPQHF
>TRBJ2-5|TRBV7-2|NA
CASSGSRRETQYF
>TRBJ2-7|TRBV5-1|NA
CASSLDGRGSYEQYF
>TRBJ2-3|TRBV27|NA
CASKRTGVYTQYF
>TRBJ2-3|TRBV5-1|NA
CASSLDYSSTDTQYF
>TRBJ2-7|TRBV27|TRBD2
CASSTQPGGDYEQYF
>TRBJ1-5|TRBV5-8|NA
CASSLSGDQPQHF